The entry below describes one TCR beta chain. Its specificity is not known. 5' RACE with UMI labels generated the TRB cDNA libraries. TCRdb re-called the 5' RACE reads and catalogs CDR3 proteins one per entry, DNA excluded. Its clone listing holds some 110,000 distinct CDR3 sequences. The CDR3 extends over 14 amino acids. Germline CDR1 is SNHLY and CDR2 is FYNNEI. These data originate in a study of CXCR3-negative and CXCR3-positive naive CD8 T cells. Study-level points and caveats: Naive CXCR3-negative and CXCR3-positive cells had similar TRBV-TRBJ usage; memory differed. Higher TRB CDR3 hydrophobicity marked CXCR3-positive naive cells relative to CXCR3-negative naive cells.

Material: naive CXCR3+ CD8+ T cells from blood. As to subset: CD45RO-CCR7+CD27+CD95- naive CD8+ T cells expressing CXCR3 (TNR3+). The rearrangement uses TRBV2 and TRBJ2-7. This TCR came from a human donor in good health. Some clones in this sample may be carry-over from other donors' samples. This chain's CDR3 is CASSERQASYEQYF.